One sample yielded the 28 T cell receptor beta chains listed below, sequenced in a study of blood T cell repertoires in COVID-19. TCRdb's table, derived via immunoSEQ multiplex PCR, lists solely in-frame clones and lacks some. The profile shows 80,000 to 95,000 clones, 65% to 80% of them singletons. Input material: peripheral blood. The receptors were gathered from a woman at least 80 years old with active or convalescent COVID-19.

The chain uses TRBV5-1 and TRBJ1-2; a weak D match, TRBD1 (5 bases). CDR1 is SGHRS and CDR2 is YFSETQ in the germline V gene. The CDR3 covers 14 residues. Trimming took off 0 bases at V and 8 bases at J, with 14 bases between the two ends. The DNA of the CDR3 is TGCGCCAGCAGCTTGGAGTTAACAGGATTCGGCTACACCTTC. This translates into CASSLELTGFGYTF. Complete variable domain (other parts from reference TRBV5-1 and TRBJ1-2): KAGVTQTPRYLIKTRGQQVTLSCSPISGHRSVSWYQQTPGQGLQFLFEYFSETQRNKGNFPGRFSGRQFSNSRSEMNVSTLELGDSALYLCASSLELTGFGYTFGSGTRLTVV.

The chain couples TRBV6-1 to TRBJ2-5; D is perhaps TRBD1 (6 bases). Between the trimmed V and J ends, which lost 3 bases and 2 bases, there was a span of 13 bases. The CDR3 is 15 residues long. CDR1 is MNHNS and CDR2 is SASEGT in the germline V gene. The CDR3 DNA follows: TGTGCCAGCAGTGACCTCGGAACAGGGCAAGAGACCCAGTACTTC. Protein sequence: CASSDLGTGQETQYF.

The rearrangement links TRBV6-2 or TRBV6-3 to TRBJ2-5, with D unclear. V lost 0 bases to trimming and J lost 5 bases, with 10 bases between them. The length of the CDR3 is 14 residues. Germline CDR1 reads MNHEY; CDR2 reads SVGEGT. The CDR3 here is CASSYSELRETQYF. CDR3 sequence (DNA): TGTGCCAGCAGTTACTCGGAGCTGCGGGAGACCCAGTACTTC.

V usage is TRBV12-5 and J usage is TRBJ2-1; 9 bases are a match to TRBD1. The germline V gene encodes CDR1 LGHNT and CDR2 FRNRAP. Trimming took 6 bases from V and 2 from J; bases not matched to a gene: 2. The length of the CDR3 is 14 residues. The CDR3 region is CASGTGGPYNEQFF. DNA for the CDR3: TGTGCTAGTGGAACAGGGGGCCCCTACAATGAGCAGTTCTTC.

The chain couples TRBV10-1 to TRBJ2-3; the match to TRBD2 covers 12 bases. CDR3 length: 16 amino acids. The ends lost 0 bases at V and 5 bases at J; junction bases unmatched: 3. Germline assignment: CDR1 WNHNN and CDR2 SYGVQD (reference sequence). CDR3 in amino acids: CASSESVGLAGDTQYF. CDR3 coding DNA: TGCGCCAGCAGTGAGTCGGTGGGACTAGCGGGAGATACGCAGTATTTT.

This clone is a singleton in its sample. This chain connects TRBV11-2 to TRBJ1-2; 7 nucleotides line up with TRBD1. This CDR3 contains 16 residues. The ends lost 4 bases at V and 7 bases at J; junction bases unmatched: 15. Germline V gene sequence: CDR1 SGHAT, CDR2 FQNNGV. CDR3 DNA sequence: TGTGCCAGCAGCTCGCCGGTGGGACAGACGACCTTTGGCTACACCTTC. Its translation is CASSSPVGQTTFGYTF.

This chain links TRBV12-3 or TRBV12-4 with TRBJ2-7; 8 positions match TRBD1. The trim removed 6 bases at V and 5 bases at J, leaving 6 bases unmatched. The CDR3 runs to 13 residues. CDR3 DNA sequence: TGTGCCAGCAGGAGGACAGGGATCAACGAGCAGTACTTC. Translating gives CASRRTGINEQYF.

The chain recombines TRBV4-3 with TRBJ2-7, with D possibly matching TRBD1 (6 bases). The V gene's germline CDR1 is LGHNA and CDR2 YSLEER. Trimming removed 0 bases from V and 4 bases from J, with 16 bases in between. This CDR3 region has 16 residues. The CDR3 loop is CASSQEGSRGGYEQYF. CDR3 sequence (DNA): TGCGCCAGCAGCCAAGAAGGCTCCAGGGGTGGATACGAGCAGTACTTC.

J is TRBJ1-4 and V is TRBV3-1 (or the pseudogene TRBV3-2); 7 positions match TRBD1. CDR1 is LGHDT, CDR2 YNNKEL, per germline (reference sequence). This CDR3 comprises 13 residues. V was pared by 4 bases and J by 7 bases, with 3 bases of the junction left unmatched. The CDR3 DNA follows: TGTGCCAGCAGCCGACAGGGCGGTGAAAAACTGTTTTTT. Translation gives CASSRQGGEKLFF.

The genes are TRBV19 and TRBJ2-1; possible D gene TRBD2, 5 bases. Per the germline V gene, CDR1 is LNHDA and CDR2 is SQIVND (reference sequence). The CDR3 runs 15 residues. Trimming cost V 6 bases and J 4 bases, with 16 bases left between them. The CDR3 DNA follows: TGTGCCAGTAGGATGGGGAGAAACCTTTACAATGAGCAGTTCTTC. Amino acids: CASRMGRNLYNEQFF.

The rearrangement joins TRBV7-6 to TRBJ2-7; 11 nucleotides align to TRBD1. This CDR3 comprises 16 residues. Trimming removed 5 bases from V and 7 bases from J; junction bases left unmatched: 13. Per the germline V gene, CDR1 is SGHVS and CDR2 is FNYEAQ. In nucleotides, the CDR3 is TGTGCCAGCAGCCGACCCCTGGGACAGGGGGGGTCGGAGCAGTACTTC. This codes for CASSRPLGQGGSEQYF.

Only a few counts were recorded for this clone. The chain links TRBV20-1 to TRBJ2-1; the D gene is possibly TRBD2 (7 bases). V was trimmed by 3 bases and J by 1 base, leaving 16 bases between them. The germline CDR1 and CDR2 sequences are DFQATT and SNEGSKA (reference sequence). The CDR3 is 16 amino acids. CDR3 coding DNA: TGCAGTGCTAGTGAGGTGGGGGGGCCATCCTACAATGAGCAGTTCTTC. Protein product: CSASEVGGPSYNEQFF.

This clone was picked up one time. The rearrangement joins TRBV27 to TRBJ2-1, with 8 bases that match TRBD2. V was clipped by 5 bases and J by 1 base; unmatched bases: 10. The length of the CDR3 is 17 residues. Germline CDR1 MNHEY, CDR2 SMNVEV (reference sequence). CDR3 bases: TGTGCCAGCAGTCGTTGGCGCGGGGGGACTTCCTACAATGAGCAGTTCTTC. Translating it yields CASSRWRGGTSYNEQFF.

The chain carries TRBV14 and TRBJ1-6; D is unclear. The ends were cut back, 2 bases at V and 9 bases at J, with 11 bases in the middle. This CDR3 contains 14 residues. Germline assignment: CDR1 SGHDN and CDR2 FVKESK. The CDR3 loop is CASSQSPESSPLHF. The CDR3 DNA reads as TGTGCCAGCAGCCAATCCCCCGAGAGTTCACCCCTCCACTTT.

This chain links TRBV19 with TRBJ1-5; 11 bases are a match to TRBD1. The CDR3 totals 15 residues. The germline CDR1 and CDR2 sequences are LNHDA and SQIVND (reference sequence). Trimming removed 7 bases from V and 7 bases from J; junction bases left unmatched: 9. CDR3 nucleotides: TGTGCCAGTAAGCCAGGGACAGGGGGGAGACAGCCCCAGCATTTT. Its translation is CASKPGTGGRQPQHF.

CDR3 protein: CATLDRGGEKLFF. The CDR3 nucleotides are TGTGCCACCCTGGACAGGGGAGGGGAAAAACTGTTTTTT. V is TRBV28 and J is TRBJ1-4; TRBD1 agrees at 9 bases. J lost 8 bases, V lost 10 bases, and 8 bases had no gene match. This CDR3 is built from 13 residues. The germline V gene encodes CDR1 MDHEN and CDR2 SYDVKM.

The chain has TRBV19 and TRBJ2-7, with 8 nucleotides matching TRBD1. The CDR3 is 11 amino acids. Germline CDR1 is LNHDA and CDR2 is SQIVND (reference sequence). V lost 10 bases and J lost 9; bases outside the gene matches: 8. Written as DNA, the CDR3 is TGTGCCACCGGACAGGGAATACGGCAGTACTTC. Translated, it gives CATGQGIRQYF.

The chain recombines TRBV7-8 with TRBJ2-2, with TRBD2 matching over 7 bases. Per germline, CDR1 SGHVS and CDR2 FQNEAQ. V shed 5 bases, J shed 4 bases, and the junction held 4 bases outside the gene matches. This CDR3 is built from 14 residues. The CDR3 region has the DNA TGTGCCAGCAGCGGACTAGGGAGCACCGGGGAGCTGTTTTTT. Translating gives CASSGLGSTGELFF.

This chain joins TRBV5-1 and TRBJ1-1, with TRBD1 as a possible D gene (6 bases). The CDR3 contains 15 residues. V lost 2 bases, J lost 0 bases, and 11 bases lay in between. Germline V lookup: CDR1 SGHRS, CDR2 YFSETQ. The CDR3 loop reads CASSFTGLMNTEAFF. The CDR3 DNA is TGCGCCAGCAGCTTCACAGGGCTCATGAACACTGAAGCTTTCTTT.

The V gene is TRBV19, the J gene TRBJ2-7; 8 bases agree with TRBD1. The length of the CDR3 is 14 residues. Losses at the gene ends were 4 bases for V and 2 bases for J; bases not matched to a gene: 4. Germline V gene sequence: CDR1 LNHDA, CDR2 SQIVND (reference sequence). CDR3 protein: CASSTGTGPYEQYF. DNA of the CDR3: TGTGCCAGTAGTACCGGGACAGGCCCCTACGAGCAGTACTTC.

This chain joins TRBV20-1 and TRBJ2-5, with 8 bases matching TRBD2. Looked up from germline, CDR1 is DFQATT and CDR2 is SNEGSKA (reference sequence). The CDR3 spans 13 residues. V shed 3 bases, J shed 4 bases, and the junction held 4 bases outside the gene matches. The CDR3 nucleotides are TGCAGTGCTAGTCGGGGGGGCTTAGAGACCCAGTACTTC. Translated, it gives CSASRGGLETQYF.

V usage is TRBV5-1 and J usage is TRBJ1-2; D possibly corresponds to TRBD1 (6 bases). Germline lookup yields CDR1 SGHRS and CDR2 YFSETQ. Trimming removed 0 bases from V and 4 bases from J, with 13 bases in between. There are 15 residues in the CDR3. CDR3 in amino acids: CASSLGSGQPYGYTF. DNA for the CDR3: TGCGCCAGCAGCTTGGGAAGCGGACAGCCCTATGGCTACACCTTC. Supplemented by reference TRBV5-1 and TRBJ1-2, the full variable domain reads KAGVTQTPRYLIKTRGQQVTLSCSPISGHRSVSWYQQTPGQGLQFLFEYFSETQRNKGNFPGRFSGRQFSNSRSEMNVSTLELGDSALYLCASSLGSGQPYGYTFGSGTRLTVV.

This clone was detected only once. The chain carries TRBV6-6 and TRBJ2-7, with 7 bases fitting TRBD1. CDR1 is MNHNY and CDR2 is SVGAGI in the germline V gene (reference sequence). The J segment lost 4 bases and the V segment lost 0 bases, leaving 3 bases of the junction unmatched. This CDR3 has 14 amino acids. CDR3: CASSYSGTVYEQYF. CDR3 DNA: TGTGCCAGCAGTTACTCTGGGACAGTTTACGAGCAGTACTTC.

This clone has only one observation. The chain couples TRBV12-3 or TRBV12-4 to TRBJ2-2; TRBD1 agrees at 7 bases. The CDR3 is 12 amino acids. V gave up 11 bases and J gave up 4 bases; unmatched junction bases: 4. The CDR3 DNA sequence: TGTGCCGGGGACAGTGCCACCGGGGAGCTGTTTTTT. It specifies CAGDSATGELFF.

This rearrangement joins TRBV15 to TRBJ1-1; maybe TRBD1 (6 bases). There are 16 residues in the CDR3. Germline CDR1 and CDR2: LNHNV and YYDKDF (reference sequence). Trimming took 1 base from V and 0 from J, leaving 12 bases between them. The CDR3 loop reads CATSRGADRLNTEAFF. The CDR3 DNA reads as TGTGCCACCAGCAGAGGAGCGGACAGATTGAACACTGAAGCTTTCTTT.

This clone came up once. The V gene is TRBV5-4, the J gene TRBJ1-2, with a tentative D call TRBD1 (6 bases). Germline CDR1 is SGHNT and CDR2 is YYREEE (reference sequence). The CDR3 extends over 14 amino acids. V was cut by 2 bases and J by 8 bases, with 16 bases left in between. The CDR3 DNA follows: TGTGCCAGCAGCTTATGGACAGCGCCAGGCGGCTACACCTTC. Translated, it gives CASSLWTAPGGYTF.

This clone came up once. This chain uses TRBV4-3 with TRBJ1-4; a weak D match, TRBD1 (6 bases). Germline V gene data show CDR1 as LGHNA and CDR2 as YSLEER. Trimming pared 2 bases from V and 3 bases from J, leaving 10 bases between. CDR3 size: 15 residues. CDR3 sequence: CASSQSGAANEKLFF. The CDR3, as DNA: TGCGCCAGCAGCCAATCAGGGGCGGCTAATGAAAAACTGTTTTTT.

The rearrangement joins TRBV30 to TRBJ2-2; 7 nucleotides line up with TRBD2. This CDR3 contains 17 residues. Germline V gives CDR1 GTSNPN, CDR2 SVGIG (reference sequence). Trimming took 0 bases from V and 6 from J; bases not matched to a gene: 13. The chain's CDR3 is CAWSVGGSRVKSGELFF. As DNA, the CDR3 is TGTGCCTGGAGTGTAGGCGGGAGCAGGGTAAAGTCCGGGGAGCTGTTTTTT.